The 24 T cell receptor beta chains presented below share a single source sample, sequenced in a study of OX40 agonist ivuxolimab in advanced cancers. Only in-frame clones appear in the TCRdb table, and some are missing; sequencing was by immunoSEQ multiplex PCR. The repertoire holds about 59,000 clones, with 84% as singletons. The starting material was CD4+ or CD8+ T cells sorted from blood, obtained in a trial of the OX40 agonist ivuxolimab. Receptor source: an adult with an advanced solid tumor such as melanoma, head and neck, liver or kidney cancer.

The V call is TRBV4-2, the J call TRBJ1-2; 9 bases align to TRBD1. The V gene end was trimmed by 0 bases and the J gene end by 4 bases; junction bases not matched to a gene: 3. The CDR3 has 15 residues. Germline V gene data show CDR1 as LGHNA and CDR2 as YNFKEQ. CDR3 loop: CASSQEGQGGYGYTF. Here the CDR3 DNA reads TGTGCCAGCAGCCAAGAGGGACAGGGCGGCTATGGCTACACCTTC.

The V call is TRBV30, the J call TRBJ2-5; D might be TRBD1 (8 bases). The CDR3 totals 15 residues. The V and J ends lost 2 bases and 5 bases respectively, with 18 bases between them. Germline-derived CDR1 and CDR2 are GTSNPN and SVGIG (reference sequence). The CDR3 coding sequence is TGTGCCTGGAGTCACCCCAGGGGGCGGGAGGAGACCCAGTACTTC. Its translation is CAWSHPRGREETQYF.

CDR3 sequence (DNA): TGTGCCAGCAGCGCCAACTCCGGGACAGGGGTACGGAATGAGCAGTTCTTC. Translation: CASSANSGTGVRNEQFF. The rearrangement uses TRBV5-8 and TRBJ2-1; TRBD1 matches at 10 bases. CDR3 length: 17 amino acids. With 4 bases clipped from V and 7 bases from J, the junction kept 14 bases outside the gene matches. Looked up from germline, CDR1 is SGHTS and CDR2 is YDEGEE.

This sequence joins TRBV30 and TRBJ1-1; possible D gene TRBD1, 6 bases. The germline V gene has CDR1 GTSNPN and CDR2 SVGIG (reference sequence). Trimming removed 6 bases from V and 1 base from J, with 12 bases in between. CDR3 length: 13 amino acids. CDR3 sequence: CACPGHQNTEAFF. DNA of the CDR3: TGTGCCTGCCCGGGACACCAGAACACTGAAGCTTTCTTT.

V gene TRBV4-2 combines with J gene TRBJ2-3; 8 positions match TRBD2. Trimming took 1 base from V and 3 from J; bases not matched to a gene: 12. The V gene's germline CDR1 is LGHNA and CDR2 YNFKEQ. CDR3 length: 18 residues. The CDR3 reads CASSQGSIAGHGTDTQYF. DNA of the CDR3: TGTGCCAGCAGCCAAGGGTCAATAGCGGGACACGGGACAGATACGCAGTATTTT.

This clone was recorded a few times. This rearrangement joins TRBV9 to TRBJ1-1; 9 nucleotides match TRBD1. Germline V gene sequence: CDR1 SGDLS, CDR2 YYNGEE. The length of the CDR3 is 16 residues. Trimming removed 2 bases from V and 3 bases from J; junction bases left unmatched: 8. The CDR3 region is CASSVGQGTLYTEAFF. As DNA, the CDR3 is TGTGCCAGCAGCGTCGGACAGGGGACTTTGTACACTGAAGCTTTCTTT.

V gene TRBV14 combines with J gene TRBJ2-3; D remains unclear. Per germline, CDR1 SGHDN and CDR2 FVKESK. The CDR3 is 17 residues long. Trimming left V 0 bases short and J 0 bases short, with 13 bases between. This CDR3 reads CASSQDLAATSTDTQYF. The DNA for the CDR3 is TGTGCCAGCAGCCAAGATTTGGCAGCGACAAGCACAGATACGCAGTATTTT.

CDR3 amino acids: CASNAGITEAFF. As DNA, the CDR3 is TGTGCCAGCAACGCAGGGATAACTGAAGCTTTCTTT. This chain links TRBV28 with TRBJ1-1, with D maybe TRBD1 (5 bases). The length of the CDR3 is 12 residues. Deletions cut 7 bases from V and 5 bases from J, with 11 bases between. Per the germline V gene, CDR1 is MDHEN and CDR2 is SYDVKM.

The chain recombines TRBV6-5 with TRBJ2-1; D gene unclear. CDR1 MNHEY and CDR2 SVGAGI come from the germline V gene. Trimming pared 5 bases from V and 1 base from J, leaving 9 bases between. This CDR3 has 14 residues. CDR3 in DNA: TGTGCCAGCAGTCCCCGCAGATCCTACAATGAGCAGTTCTTC. Translation: CASSPRRSYNEQFF.

V is TRBV30 and J is TRBJ2-3; D is undetermined. The CDR3 sequence is 13 residues long. The V end lost 7 bases, the J end lost 2 bases, and 13 bases lay between the germline ends. From germline, CDR1 is GTSNPN and CDR2 SVGIG (reference sequence). Here the CDR3 reads CASAARSTDTQYF. The CDR3 coding sequence is TGTGCCTCAGCTGCGCGATCCACAGATACGCAGTATTTT. The complete variable domain, with remaining parts taken from reference TRBV30 and TRBJ2-3, reads SQTIHQWPATLVQPVGSPLSLECTVEGTSNPNLYWYRQAAGRGLQLLFYSVGIGQISSEVPQNLSASRPQDRQFILSSKKLLLSDSGFYLCASAARSTDTQYFGPGTRLTVL.

This sequence joins TRBV7-2 and TRBJ2-7; 10 nucleotides agree with TRBD1. This CDR3 has 15 amino acids. Germline trimming cut 4 bases from V and 2 bases from J; bases unmatched to any gene: 5. Germline V gene data show CDR1 as SGHTA and CDR2 as FQGNSA. CDR3 residues: CASSWTGTGAYEQYF. CDR3 in DNA: TGTGCCAGCAGCTGGACCGGGACAGGGGCCTACGAGCAGTACTTC.

The V call is TRBV28, the J call TRBJ1-2, with D perhaps TRBD1 (5 bases). CDR1 and CDR2 (germline): MDHEN, SYDVKM. The germline V and J ends were trimmed by 3 bases and 8 bases, with 13 bases remaining between them. This CDR3 is 13 amino acids long. CDR3 nucleotides: TGTGCCAGCAGTTTCATGCAGGGTTCGGGCTACACCTTC. This gives the protein CASSFMQGSGYTF.

The chain links TRBV11-3 to TRBJ1-3, with 7 bases that match TRBD1. The CDR3 is 15 residues long. The germline gives CDR1 SGHNT, CDR2 YENEEA. Trimming took 2 bases from V and 4 from J; bases not matched to a gene: 5. The CDR3 sequence is CASSLLGGQGNTIYF. The CDR3 DNA sequence: TGTGCCAGCAGCTTACTCGGGGGACAGGGAAACACCATATATTTT.

The gene calls are TRBV5-6 and TRBJ2-1; unclear D gene. V lost 0 bases and J 8 bases, leaving 12 bases between the germline ends. The CDR3 runs 14 residues. CDR1 is SGHDT and CDR2 is YYEEEE in the germline V gene. This chain's CDR3 is CASSLGGPTHEQFF. In nucleotides, the CDR3 is TGTGCCAGCAGCTTGGGGGGTCCGACCCATGAGCAGTTCTTC.

The CDR3: CASSLGPQGITNTEAFF. The CDR3 DNA reads as TGTGCCAGCAGCTTGGGACCCCAGGGGATTACGAACACTGAAGCTTTCTTT. The V and J genes are TRBV7-6 and TRBJ1-1, with a possible D match to TRBD1 (6 bases). Germline CDR1 reads SGHVS; CDR2 reads FNYEAQ. CDR3 length: 17 residues. Trimming pared 3 bases from V and 1 base from J, leaving 18 bases between.

The genes are TRBV6-6 and TRBJ1-2; 10 nucleotides agree with TRBD1. This CDR3 has 15 amino acids. After removal of 0 bases from V and 11 bases from J, the junction contained 9 bases not matched to a gene. Germline values: CDR1 MNHNY, CDR2 SVGAGI (reference sequence). The CDR3 coding sequence is TGTGCCAGCAGTTACTCGAGACAGGGGGCTTCTGGGTACACCTTC. It codes for CASSYSRQGASGYTF.

The chain links TRBV30 to TRBJ1-5; 7 positions agree with TRBD1. Germline trimming cut 5 bases from V and 6 bases from J; bases unmatched to any gene: 7. Germline CDR1 and CDR2: GTSNPN and SVGIG (reference sequence). The CDR3 totals 13 residues. CDR3 in DNA: TGTGCCTGGTCCAGGGGGGATTCTCAGCCCCAGCATTTT. Protein: CAWSRGDSQPQHF.

This clone was detected only a few times. The chain is built from TRBV30 and TRBJ1-6; the D gene is possibly TRBD1 (6 bases). The CDR3 runs to 15 residues. Germline V gene lookup returns CDR1 GTSNPN and CDR2 SVGIG (reference sequence). V lost 2 bases and J lost 5, with 13 bases in between. CDR3 sequence: CAWSPREGDNSPLHF. CDR3 DNA sequence: TGTGCCTGGAGTCCCAGGGAGGGGGATAATTCACCCCTCCACTTT.

This chain joins TRBV27 and TRBJ2-5; a weak D match, TRBD2 (5 bases). The CDR3 covers 13 residues. CDR1 MNHEY and CDR2 SMNVEV come from the germline V gene (reference sequence). V lost 2 bases and J 2 bases, leaving 6 bases between the germline ends. This chain's CDR3 is CASSLRGQETQYF. DNA for the CDR3: TGTGCCAGCAGTTTACGAGGGCAAGAGACCCAGTACTTC.

CDR3 sequence reads: CASRTGGQGISPLHF. For the CDR3, the DNA is TGTGCCAGCAGGACAGGGGGACAGGGGATTTCACCCCTCCACTTT. V is TRBV6-5 and J is TRBJ1-6, with 10 bases aligning to TRBD1. There are 15 residues in the CDR3. The germline V gene encodes CDR1 MNHEY and CDR2 SVGAGI. The V and J ends lost 6 bases and 9 bases, in that order; junction bases with no gene match: 8.

V and J are TRBV27 and TRBJ2-5; 12 nucleotides align to TRBD1. This CDR3 comprises 14 residues. Germline V CDR1 and CDR2: MNHEY, SMNVEV (reference sequence). Trimming at V came to 5 bases and at J to 5 bases, leaving 3 bases not matched to a gene. CDR3 bases: TGTGCCAGCAGTAGGGACAGGGGGCACGAGACCCAGTACTTC. It translates to CASSRDRGHETQYF.

CDR3 sequence reads: CASRSPGQGISYEQYF. Written as DNA, the CDR3 is TGTGCCAGCAGGTCCCCGGGACAGGGTATCTCCTACGAGCAGTACTTC. The chain has TRBV7-9 and TRBJ2-7; 9 bases line up with TRBD1. The germline V gene encodes CDR1 SEHNR and CDR2 FQNEAQ (reference sequence). CDR3 length equals 16 residues. V shed 6 bases and J 0 bases; nucleotides not matched to a gene: 9.

This sequence joins TRBV11-2 and TRBJ2-1; 8 bases fit TRBD2. The CDR3 contains 15 residues. Trimming at V came to 1 base and at J to 5 bases, leaving 4 bases not matched to a gene. Germline assignment: CDR1 SGHAT and CDR2 FQNNGV. The CDR3 region is CASSLGSSGHNEQFF. CDR3 DNA: TGTGCCAGCAGCTTAGGGTCTAGCGGGCACAATGAGCAGTTCTTC.

The chain uses TRBV11-2 and TRBJ2-1, with D unresolved. Trimming left V 1 base short and J 7 bases short, with 8 bases between. The CDR3 runs to 13 residues. The germline gives CDR1 SGHAT, CDR2 FQNNGV. This CDR3 reads CASSLAAMNEQFF. The CDR3 DNA sequence: TGTGCCAGCAGCTTAGCGGCAATGAATGAGCAGTTCTTC.